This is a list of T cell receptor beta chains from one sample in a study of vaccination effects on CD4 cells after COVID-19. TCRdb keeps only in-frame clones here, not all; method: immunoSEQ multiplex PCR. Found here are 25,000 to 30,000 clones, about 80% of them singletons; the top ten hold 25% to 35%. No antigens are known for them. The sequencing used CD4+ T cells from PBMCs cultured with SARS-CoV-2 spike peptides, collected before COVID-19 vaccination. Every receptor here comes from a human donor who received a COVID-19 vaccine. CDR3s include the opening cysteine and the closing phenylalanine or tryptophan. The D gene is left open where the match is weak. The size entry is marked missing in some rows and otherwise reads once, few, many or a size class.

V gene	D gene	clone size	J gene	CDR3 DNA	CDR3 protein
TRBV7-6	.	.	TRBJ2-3	TGTGCCAGCAGCTTAGGGGCTAGCTTGACAGATACGCAGTATTTT	CASSLGASLTDTQYF
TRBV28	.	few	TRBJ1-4	TGTGCCAGCAGTGGGGAAAAACTGTTTTTT	CASSGEKLFF
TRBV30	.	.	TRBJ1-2	TGTGCCTGGAGTTTGGGGCCCGTTTTCGGCTACACCTTC	CAWSLGPVFGYTF
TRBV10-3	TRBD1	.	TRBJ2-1	TGTGCCATCGGACAGGGGAACAATGAGCAGTTCTTC	CAIGQGNNEQFF
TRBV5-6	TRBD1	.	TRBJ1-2	TGTGCCAGCAGCCCAGCGGGACAGTACTATGGCTACACCTTC	CASSPAGQYYGYTF
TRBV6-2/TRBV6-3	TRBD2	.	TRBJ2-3	TGTGCCAGCAGTTACTCGTTCCTAGCGGGGGGTGTTAACACAGATACGCAGTATTTT	CASSYSFLAGGVNTDTQYF
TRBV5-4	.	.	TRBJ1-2	TGTGCCAGCAGCCCCAGGGCGGCCAACTATGGCTACACCTTC	CASSPRAANYGYTF
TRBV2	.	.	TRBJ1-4	TGTGCCAGCAAGCCAGGGGCCCTTAATGAAAAACTGTTTTTT	CASKPGALNEKLFF
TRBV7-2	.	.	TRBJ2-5	TGTGCCAGCAGCTTGGGGGGGCGCGTGACGGAGACCCAGTACTTC	CASSLGGRVTETQYF
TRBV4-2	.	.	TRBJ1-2	TGTGCCAGCTCAGCGGGCCCGCGGGACTATGGCTACACCTTC	CASSAGPRDYGYTF
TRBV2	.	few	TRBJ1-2	TGTGCCAGCAGTGAATTAGGGCAGGGAAGTCGCTATGGCTACACCTTC	CASSELGQGSRYGYTF
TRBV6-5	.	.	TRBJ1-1	TGTGCCAGCAGGCTGAGGGGGACTGAAGCTTTCTTT	CASRLRGTEAFF
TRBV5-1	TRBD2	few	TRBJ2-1	TGCGCCAGCAGATTTAGCGGGAGGGGGATATACAATGAGCAGTTCTTC	CASRFSGRGIYNEQFF
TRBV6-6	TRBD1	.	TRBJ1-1	TGTGCCAGCAGTAGAAACAGGGGGAACACTGAAGCTTTCTTT	CASSRNRGNTEAFF
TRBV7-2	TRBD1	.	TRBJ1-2	TGTGCCAGCAGCTTATGGGGACAGGGGCCCCTTCCTGGCTACACCTTC	CASSLWGQGPLPGYTF
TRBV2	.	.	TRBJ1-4	TGTGCCAGCAGGGGATCTAATGAAAAACTGTTTTTT	CASRGSNEKLFF
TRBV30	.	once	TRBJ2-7	TGTGCCTGGAGCTGGGGGGGCCCAACCCCCTACGAGCAGTACTTC	CAWSWGGPTPYEQYF
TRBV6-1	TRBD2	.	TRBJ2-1	TGTGCCAGCAGTGAAGCTGGACTAGCGGGGGGCAATGAGCAGTTCTTC	CASSEAGLAGGNEQFF
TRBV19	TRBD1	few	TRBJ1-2	TGTGCCAGTAGTAACCGGGACAGCCTCTATGGCTACACCTTC	CASSNRDSLYGYTF
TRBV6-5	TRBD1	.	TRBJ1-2	TGTGCCAGCAGTTGGACGGGGACAGAGTACTATGGCTACACCTTC	CASSWTGTEYYGYTF
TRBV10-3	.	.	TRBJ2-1	TGTGCCATCAGTGACTCGGGCCCCTCCTACAATGAGCAGTTCTTC	CAISDSGPSYNEQFF
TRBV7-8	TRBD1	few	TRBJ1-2	TGTGCCAGCAGATCACCGGGACAGACCTATGGCTACACCTTC	CASRSPGQTYGYTF
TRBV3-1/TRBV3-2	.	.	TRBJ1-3	TGTGCCAGCAGCTCAGGTGGGAGGGCGCAGGGAAACACCATATATTTT	CASSSGGRAQGNTIYF
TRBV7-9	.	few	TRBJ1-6	TGTGCCAGCAGCTTTGACACCAGGGGCCCACCCCTCCACTTT	CASSFDTRGPPLHF
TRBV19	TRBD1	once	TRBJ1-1	TGTGCCAGTAAATTAAGGACAGGGATAACCACTGAAGCTTTCTTT	CASKLRTGITTEAFF
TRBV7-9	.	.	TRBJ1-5	TGTGCCAGCAGCTTGGGAGGGGGAGGCAATCAGCCCCAGCATTTT	CASSLGGGGNQPQHF
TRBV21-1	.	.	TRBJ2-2	TGTGCCAGCAGCAAAGGGGCAGGGCGCGGCACCGGGGAGCTGTTTTTT	CASSKGAGRGTGELFF
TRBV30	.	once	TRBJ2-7	TGTGCCTGGAGTGTGTCCAGTCTCTACGAGCAGTACTTC	CAWSVSSLYEQYF
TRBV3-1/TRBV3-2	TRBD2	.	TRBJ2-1	TGTGCCAGCAGCGCGGGGGGGAGAACTTCCTACAATGAGCAGTTCTTC	CASSAGGRTSYNEQFF
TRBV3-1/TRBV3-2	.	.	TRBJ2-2	TGTGCCAGCAGCCAAGTGGGCGGGCCCACCGGGGAGCTGTTTTTT	CASSQVGGPTGELFF
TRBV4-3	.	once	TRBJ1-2	TGCGCCAGCAGCCAAAACAAAATTCCAGGGTCCGCCTATGGCTACACCTTC	CASSQNKIPGSAYGYTF
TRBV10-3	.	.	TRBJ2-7	TGTGCCATCAGCCCCCAGGGGACATACGAGCAGTACTTC	CAISPQGTYEQYF
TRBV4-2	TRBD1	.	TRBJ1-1	TGTGCCAGCAGCCAAGGGACAGGGGCTGGTTTAAAGAACACTGAAGCTTTCTTT	CASSQGTGAGLKNTEAFF
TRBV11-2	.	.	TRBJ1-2	TGTGCCAGCAGTTCCCTTATCAGGGACTATGGCTACACCTTC	CASSSLIRDYGYTF
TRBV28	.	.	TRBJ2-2	TGTGCCAGCAGCGCAGGGGGGACCGGGGAGCTGTTTTTT	CASSAGGTGELFF
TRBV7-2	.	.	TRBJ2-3	TGTGCCAGCAGCTATACAGATACGCAGTATTTT	CASSYTDTQYF
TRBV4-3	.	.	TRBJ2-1	TGCGCCAGCAGCCAACAGGGATACTACAATGAGCAGTTCTTC	CASSQQGYYNEQFF
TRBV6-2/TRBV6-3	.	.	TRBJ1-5	TGTGCCAGCAGCATTACCCTCAATCAGCCCCAGCATTTT	CASSITLNQPQHF
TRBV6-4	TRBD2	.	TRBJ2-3	TGTGCCAGCAGACGGACTAGCGGGGGGACAGATACGCAGTATTTT	CASRRTSGGTDTQYF
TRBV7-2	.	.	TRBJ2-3	TGTGCCAGCAGCTTAGCGGGGGAGTCCACAGATACGCAGTATTTT	CASSLAGESTDTQYF
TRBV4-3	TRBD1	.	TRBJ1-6	TGCGCCAGCAGCCTACAATGGGTCAGGACAGGGGGCAACTCACCCCTCCACTTT	CASSLQWVRTGGNSPLHF
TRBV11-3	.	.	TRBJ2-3	TGTGCCAGCAGCTTAGACAGTGGGGGGCAGTATTTT	CASSLDSGGQYF
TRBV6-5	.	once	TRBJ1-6	TGTGCCAGCAGCCGGGACAAATATAATTCACCCCTCCACTTT	CASSRDKYNSPLHF